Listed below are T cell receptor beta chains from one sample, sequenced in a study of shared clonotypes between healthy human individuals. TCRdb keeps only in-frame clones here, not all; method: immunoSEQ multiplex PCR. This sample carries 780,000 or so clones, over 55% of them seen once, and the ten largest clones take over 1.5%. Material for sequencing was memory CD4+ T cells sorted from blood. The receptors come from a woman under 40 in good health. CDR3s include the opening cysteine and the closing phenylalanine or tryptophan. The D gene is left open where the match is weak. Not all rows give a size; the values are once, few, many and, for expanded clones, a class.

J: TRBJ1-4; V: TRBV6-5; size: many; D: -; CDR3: CASSNDSLEKLFF; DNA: TGTGCCAGCAGTAATGACAGTTTAGAAAAACTGTTTTTT
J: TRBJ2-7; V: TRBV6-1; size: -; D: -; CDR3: CASSAGTSLFQQYF; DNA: TGTGCCAGCAGTGCGGGGACGAGCCTTTTCCAGCAGTACTTC
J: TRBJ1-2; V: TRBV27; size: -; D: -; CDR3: CASSTPGSPYGYTF; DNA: TGTGCCAGCAGCACGCCAGGGTCACCCTATGGCTACACCTTC
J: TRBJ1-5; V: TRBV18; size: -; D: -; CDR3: CASSPSRTNQPQHF; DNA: TGTGCCAGCTCACCATCCAGGACTAATCAGCCCCAGCATTTT
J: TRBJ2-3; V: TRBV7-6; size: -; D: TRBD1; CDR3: CASSAQGAAQYF; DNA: TGTGCCAGCAGCGCACAGGGGGCAGCGCAGTATTTT
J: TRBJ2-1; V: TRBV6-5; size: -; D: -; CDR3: CASSNAGAQGWEQFF; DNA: TGTGCCAGCAGTAACGCAGGGGCCCAGGGGTGGGAGCAGTTCTTC
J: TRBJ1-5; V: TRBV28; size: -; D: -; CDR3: CASSGGASQPQHF; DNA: TGTGCCAGCAGTGGGGGGGCCTCCCAGCCCCAGCATTTT
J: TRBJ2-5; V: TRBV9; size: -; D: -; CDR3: CASSVGQGPGETQYF; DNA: TGTGCCAGCAGCGTAGGTCAGGGCCCAGGGGAGACCCAGTACTTC
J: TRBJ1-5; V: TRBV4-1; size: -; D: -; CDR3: CASRQTGNLDQPQHF; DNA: TGCGCCAGCAGGCAAACAGGGAACCTAGATCAGCCCCAGCATTTT
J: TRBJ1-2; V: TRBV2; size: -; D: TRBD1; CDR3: CASSGTDRAGGYTF; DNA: TGTGCCAGCAGTGGGACTGACAGGGCTGGTGGCTACACCTTC
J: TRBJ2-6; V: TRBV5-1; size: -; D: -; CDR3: CASSNPTAGANVLTF; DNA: TGCGCCAGCAGCAACCCGACAGCTGGGGCCAACGTCCTGACTTTC
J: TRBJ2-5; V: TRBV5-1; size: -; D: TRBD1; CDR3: CASSLQGQETQYF; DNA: TGCGCCAGCAGCTTACAGGGGCAAGAGACCCAGTACTTC
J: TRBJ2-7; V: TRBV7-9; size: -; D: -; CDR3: CASSLQGYEQYF; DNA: TGTGCCAGCAGCTTACAGGGTTACGAGCAGTACTTC
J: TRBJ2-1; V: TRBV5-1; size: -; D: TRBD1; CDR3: CATSVGTEYNEQFF; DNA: TGCGCCACCTCGGTCGGGACAGAATACAATGAGCAGTTCTTC
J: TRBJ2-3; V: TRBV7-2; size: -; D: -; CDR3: CASSLGGTDTQYF; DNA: TGTGCCAGCAGCTTAGGAGGAACAGATACGCAGTATTTT
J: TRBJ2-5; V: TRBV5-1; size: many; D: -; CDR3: CASSLSGETQYF; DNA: TGCGCCAGCAGCTTGTCGGGAGAGACCCAGTACTTC
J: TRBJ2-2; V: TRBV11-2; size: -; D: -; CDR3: CASSLVVAGELFF; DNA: TGTGCCAGCAGCTTAGTGGTGGCCGGGGAGCTGTTTTTT
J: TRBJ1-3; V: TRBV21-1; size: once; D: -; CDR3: CASSKCWGLGNTIYF; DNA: -
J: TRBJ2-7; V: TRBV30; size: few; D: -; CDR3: CAWRSHPGQGQYF; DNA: TGTGCCTGGAGGTCGCATCCGGGACAAGGGCAGTACTTC
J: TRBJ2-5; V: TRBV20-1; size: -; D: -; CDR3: CSAKVQETQYF; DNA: TGCAGTGCGAAGGTACAAGAGACCCAGTACTTC
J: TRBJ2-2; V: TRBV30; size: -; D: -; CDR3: CAWSTNRVTGELFF; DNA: TGTGCCTGGAGTACCAACAGGGTCACCGGGGAGCTGTTTTTT
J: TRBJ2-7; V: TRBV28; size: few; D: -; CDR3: CASRLESTYEQYF; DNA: TGTGCCAGCAGACTAGAGTCGACATACGAGCAGTACTTC
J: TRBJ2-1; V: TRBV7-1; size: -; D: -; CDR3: CASSSQRDNEQFF; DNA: TGTGCCAGCAGCTCCCAGCGGGACAATGAGCAGTTCTTC
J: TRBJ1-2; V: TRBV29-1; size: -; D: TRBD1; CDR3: CSVVRRKTGVGYGYTF; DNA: TGCAGCGTCGTCCGGCGGAAGACAGGGGTGGGTTATGGCTACACCTTC
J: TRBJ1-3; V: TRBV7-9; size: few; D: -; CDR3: CASSLGGTGNTIYF; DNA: TGTGCCAGCAGCTTAGGTGGAACAGGAAACACCATATATTTT
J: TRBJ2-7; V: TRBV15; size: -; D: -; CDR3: CATSRPGLGGRSYEQYF; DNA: TGTGCCACCAGCAGGCCCGGCTTGGGGGGCCGCTCCTACGAGCAGTACTTC
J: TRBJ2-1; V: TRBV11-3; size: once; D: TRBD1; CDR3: CASSSGTGLYNEQFF; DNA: TGTGCCAGCAGTTCCGGGACAGGGCTTTACAATGAGCAGTTCTTC
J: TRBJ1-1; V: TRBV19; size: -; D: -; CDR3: CASLRNTEAFF; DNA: TGTGCCAGTCTACGGAACACTGAAGCTTTCTTT
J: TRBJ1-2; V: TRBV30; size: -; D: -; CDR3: CAWARQLYGYTF; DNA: TGTGCCTGGGCCAGGCAGCTGTATGGCTACACCTTC
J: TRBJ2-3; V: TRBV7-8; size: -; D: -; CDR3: CASSLAWETDTQYF; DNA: TGTGCCAGCAGCTTAGCATGGGAAACAGATACGCAGTATTTT
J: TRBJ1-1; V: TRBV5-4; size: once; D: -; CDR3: CASSLWFGGKGAFF; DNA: TGTGCCAGCAGCTTGTGGTTCGGGGGGAAGGGGGCTTTCTTT
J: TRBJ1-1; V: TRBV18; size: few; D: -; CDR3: CASSPRTADTEAFF; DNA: TGTGCCAGCTCACCACGGACAGCGGACACTGAAGCTTTCTTT
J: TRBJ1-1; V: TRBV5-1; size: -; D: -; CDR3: CASSRGADTEAFF; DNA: TGCGCCAGCAGCCGGGGGGCGGATACTGAAGCTTTCTTT
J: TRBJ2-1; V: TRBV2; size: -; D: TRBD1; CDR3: CASSADRANEQFF; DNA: TGTGCCAGCAGTGCGGACAGGGCCAATGAGCAGTTCTTC
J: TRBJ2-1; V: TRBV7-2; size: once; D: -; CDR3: CASSSSALVAYNEQFF; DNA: TGTGCCAGCAGCTCCTCGGCCCTAGTCGCCTACAATGAGCAGTTCTTC
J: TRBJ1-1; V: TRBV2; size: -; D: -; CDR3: CASGGRHTEAFF; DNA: TGTGCCAGCGGGGGGCGCCACACTGAAGCTTTCTTT
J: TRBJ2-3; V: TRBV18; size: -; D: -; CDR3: CASSPSVDTQYF; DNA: TGTGCCAGCTCACCATCTGTGGATACGCAGTATTTT
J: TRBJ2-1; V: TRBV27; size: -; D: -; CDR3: CASSPGINNEQFF; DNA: TGTGCCAGCAGTCCCGGGATAAACAATGAGCAGTTCTTC
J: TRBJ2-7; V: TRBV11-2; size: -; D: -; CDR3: CASSLNYFYEQYF; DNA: TGTGCCAGCAGCTTAAACTACTTCTACGAGCAGTACTTC
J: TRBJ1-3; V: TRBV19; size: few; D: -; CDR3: CASRQQISGNTIYF; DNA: TGTGCCAGCAGACAGCAAATCTCTGGAAACACCATATATTTT
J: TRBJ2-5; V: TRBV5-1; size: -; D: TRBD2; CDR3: CASSAGTSGETQYF; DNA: TGCGCCAGCAGCGCCGGGACTAGCGGTGAGACCCAGTACTTC
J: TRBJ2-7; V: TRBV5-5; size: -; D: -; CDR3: CASSPGYEQYF; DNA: TGTGCCAGCAGCCCCGGCTACGAGCAGTACTTC
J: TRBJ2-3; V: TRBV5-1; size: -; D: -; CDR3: CASSIGQSTDTQYF; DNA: TGCGCCAGCAGTATTGGTCAGTCCACAGATACGCAGTATTTT
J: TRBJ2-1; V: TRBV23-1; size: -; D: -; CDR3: CASSLVFVPRHYNEQFF; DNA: TGCGCCAGCAGTCTAGTTTTTGTTCCCCGACACTACAATGAGCAGTTCTTC
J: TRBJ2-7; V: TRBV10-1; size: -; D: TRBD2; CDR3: CASSLSGSIYEQYF; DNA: TGCGCCAGCAGTCTAAGCGGGAGTATCTACGAGCAGTACTTC
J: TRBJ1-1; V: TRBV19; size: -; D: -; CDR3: CASSRYSGPEAFF; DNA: TGTGCCAGTAGTCGATACTCCGGGCCTGAAGCTTTCTTT
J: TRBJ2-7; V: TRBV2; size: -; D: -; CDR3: CASSERSGDIYEQYF; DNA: TGTGCCAGCAGTGAACGGTCAGGGGACATCTACGAGCAGTACTTC
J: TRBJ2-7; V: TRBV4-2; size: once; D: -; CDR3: CASSQDFMSSYEQYF; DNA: TGTGCCAGCAGCCAAGATTTCATGAGTTCATACGAGCAGTACTTC
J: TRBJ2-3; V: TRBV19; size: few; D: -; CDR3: CASSMAGGGGGDTQYF; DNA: TGTGCCAGTAGTATGGCTGGCGGAGGGGGAGGGGATACGCAGTATTTT
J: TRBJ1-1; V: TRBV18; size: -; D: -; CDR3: CASSPVVGVNTEAFF; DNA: TGTGCCAGCTCACCAGTCGTCGGAGTGAACACTGAAGCTTTCTTT
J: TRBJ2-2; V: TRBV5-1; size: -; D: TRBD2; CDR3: CASSPSGGGNTGELFF; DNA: TGCGCCAGCAGCCCAAGCGGCGGGGGGAACACCGGGGAGCTGTTTTTT
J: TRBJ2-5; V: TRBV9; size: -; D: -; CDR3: CASSLDGTEMGEQYF; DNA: TGTGCCAGCAGCCTCGACGGGACCGAGATGGGGGAGCAGTACTTC
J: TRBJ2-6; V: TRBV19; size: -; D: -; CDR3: CASSSGREWGANVLTF; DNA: TGTGCCAGTAGTTCGGGACGGGAATGGGGGGCCAACGTCCTGACTTTC
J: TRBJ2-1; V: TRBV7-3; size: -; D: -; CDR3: CASSLSRSNEQFF; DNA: TGTGCCAGCAGCTTAAGTCGTTCCAATGAGCAGTTCTTC
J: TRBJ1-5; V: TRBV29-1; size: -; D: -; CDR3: CSVGRNPDQPQHF; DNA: TGCAGCGTGGGGCGAAATCCAGATCAGCCCCAGCATTTT
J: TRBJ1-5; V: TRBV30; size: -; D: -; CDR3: CAWRAGPAQPQHF; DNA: TGTGCCTGGAGAGCAGGGCCTGCACAGCCCCAGCATTTT
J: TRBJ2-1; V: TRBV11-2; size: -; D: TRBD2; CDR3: CASSRLATTSYNEQFF; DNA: TGTGCCAGCAGCCGACTAGCGACCACGTCCTACAATGAGCAGTTCTTC
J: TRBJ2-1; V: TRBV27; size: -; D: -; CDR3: CASSFSRAGLLYNEQFF; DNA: TGTGCCAGCAGTTTTTCCCGAGCGGGCCTTCTCTACAATGAGCAGTTCTTC
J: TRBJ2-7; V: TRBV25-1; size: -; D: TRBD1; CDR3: CASSESGTGGYEQYF; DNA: TGTGCCAGCAGTGAATCGGGGACAGGAGGCTACGAGCAGTACTTC